Listed here are 15 T cell receptor beta chains from one sample, sequenced in a study of cytomegalovirus exposure and HLA in healthy donors. Primers included in the PCR were 60 Vbeta and 13 Jbeta primers. Libraries were prepared by immunoSEQ multiplex PCR; TCRdb keeps only in-frame clonotypes and omits some of them. Of 100,000 to 150,000 clones in the sample, roughly 79% were seen once. Sequenced input: PBMCs. The receptor set was obtained from a woman aged 45-65 years in good health and CMV-seronegative.

This chain joins TRBV14 and TRBJ2-2; tentative D call: TRBD1 (6 bases). The CDR3 covers 17 residues. V dropped 0 bases and J dropped 3 bases, with 14 bases sitting between them. Germline V gene lookup returns CDR1 SGHDN and CDR2 FVKESK. For the CDR3, the DNA is TGTGCCAGCAGCCAAGATTCGCGGACAGCGGACACCGGGGAGCTGTTTTTT. It encodes CASSQDSRTADTGELFF.

The chain has TRBV11-2 and TRBJ2-7; D is possibly TRBD2 (6 bases). Looked up from germline, CDR1 is SGHAT and CDR2 is FQNNGV. The CDR3 is 15 residues long. V lost 1 base, J lost 7 bases, and 17 bases lay in between. CDR3 nucleotides: TGTGCCAGCAGCTTAGGGGAGGTCCCTTCGAGGGAGCAGTACTTC. It encodes CASSLGEVPSREQYF.

J is TRBJ2-1 and V is TRBV9; the match to TRBD2 covers 9 bases. The CDR3 is 22 residues long. The trim removed 2 bases at V and 0 bases at J, leaving 21 bases unmatched. Germline CDR1 SGDLS, CDR2 YYNGEE. The CDR3: CASSVRGREGPKRRSSYNEQFF. Written as DNA, the CDR3 is TGTGCCAGCAGCGTTAGAGGGCGGGAGGGCCCTAAAAGGCGTAGCTCCTACAATGAGCAGTTCTTC.

The V and J genes are TRBV4-3 and TRBJ2-1; TRBD2 is a possible D gene (5 bases). Germline V gene sequence: CDR1 LGHNA, CDR2 YSLEER. Trimming removed 2 bases from V and 7 bases from J, with 12 bases in between. The CDR3 consists of 14 residues. In nucleotides, the CDR3 is TGCGCCAGCAGCCAAACACTGCGCGGGAATGAGCAGTTCTTC. Its protein product is CASSQTLRGNEQFF.

The V gene is TRBV7-2, the J gene TRBJ2-1; TRBD1 matches at 10 bases. Germline CDR1 and CDR2: SGHTA and FQGNSA. The junction had 15 bases not matched to a gene; V was cut back by 4 bases and J by 12 bases. CDR3 size: 16 residues. The CDR3 loop reads CASSSRMGTGVLGQFF. The CDR3 nucleotides read TGTGCCAGCAGCTCGCGTATGGGGACAGGGGTATTGGGGCAGTTCTTC.

The rearrangement joins TRBV5-6 to TRBJ1-5, with TRBD1 matching 8 bases. After removal of 7 bases from V and 2 bases from J, the junction contained 8 bases not matched to a gene. CDR3 length: 15 amino acids. In germline, CDR1 is SGHDT, CDR2 YYEEEE. CDR3 loop: CASGRQGNGNQPQHF. The CDR3, as DNA: TGTGCCAGCGGCCGACAGGGGAACGGCAATCAGCCCCAGCATTTT.

The rearrangement joins TRBV9 to TRBJ2-7; TRBD1 is a possible D gene (6 bases). This CDR3 spans 14 amino acids. Germline assignment: CDR1 SGDLS and CDR2 YYNGEE. The V end was cut by 3 bases, the J end by 3 bases, with 13 bases between. Here the CDR3 reads CASSATGTSYEQYF. The CDR3 nucleotides are TGTGCCAGCAGCGCTACCGGGACAAGCTACGAGCAGTACTTC.

This chain connects TRBV19 to TRBJ2-7; 9 nucleotides agree with TRBD1. V trimming: 1 base; J trimming: 3 bases; junction bases outside the gene matches: 7. Germline V gene lookup returns CDR1 LNHDA and CDR2 SQIVND (reference sequence). The CDR3 totals 16 residues. The CDR3 nucleotides read TGTGCCAGTAGTATAGTTACAGGGACAGGGATCTACGAGCAGTACTTC. Protein product: CASSIVTGTGIYEQYF.

The chain combines TRBV4-3 with TRBJ2-7; tentative D call: TRBD2 (5 bases). The germline gives CDR1 LGHNA, CDR2 YSLEER. This CDR3 has 13 residues. With 3 bases removed from V and 4 bases from J, the gap between germline ends came to 10 bases. CDR3 protein: CASSHRVAYEQYF. Written as DNA, the CDR3 is TGCGCCAGCAGCCACCGCGTAGCGTACGAGCAGTACTTC.

This clone was detected only a few times. The chain carries TRBV19 and TRBJ2-5, with a tentative D call TRBD1 (5 bases). V was clipped by 0 bases and J by 7 bases, with 12 bases between them. CDR3 length: 14 amino acids. CDR1 and CDR2 from the germline V gene are LNHDA and SQIVND (reference sequence). CDR3 protein: CASSIDLQARTQYF. CDR3 nucleotides: TGTGCCAGTAGTATAGATTTACAGGCTAGGACCCAGTACTTC. The complete variable domain, with remaining parts taken from reference TRBV19 and TRBJ2-5, reads DGGITQSPKYLFRKEGQNVTLSCEQNLNHDAMYWYRQDPGQGLRLIYYSQIVNDFQKGDIAEGYSVSREKKESFPLTVTSAQKNPTAFYLCASSIDLQARTQYFGPGTRLLVL.

The chain has TRBV5-6 and TRBJ1-5; 7 bases agree with TRBD1. V lost 4 bases, J lost 5 bases, and 6 bases stayed unmatched. Germline V gene lookup returns CDR1 SGHDT and CDR2 YYEEEE. There are 14 residues in the CDR3. The DNA of the CDR3 is TGTGCCAGCAGCATGGGACAGTCCTATCAGCCCCAGCATTTT. Protein sequence: CASSMGQSYQPQHF.

The rearrangement links TRBV7-8 to TRBJ2-2; D perhaps matches TRBD2 (6 bases). The CDR3 has 16 residues. V was clipped by 5 bases and J by 1 base, with 14 bases between them. The germline V gene encodes CDR1 SGHVS and CDR2 FQNEAQ. Here the CDR3 reads CASSPGDGQNTGELFF. CDR3 nucleotide sequence: TGTGCCAGCAGCCCGGGGGACGGACAGAACACCGGGGAGCTGTTTTTT.

This chain joins TRBV27 and TRBJ2-5, with D possibly being TRBD1 (6 bases). Germline V gene data show CDR1 as MNHEY and CDR2 as SMNVEV (reference sequence). The CDR3 is 14 amino acids. V was shortened by 1 base and J by 5 bases, with 11 bases between the two germline ends. The CDR3 is CASSLFWGRETQYF. The CDR3 DNA reads as TGTGCCAGCAGTTTATTTTGGGGGCGCGAGACCCAGTACTTC.

This clone was detected once. The V call is TRBV11-3, the J call TRBJ2-1; TRBD2 aligns across 7 bases. The V gene's germline CDR1 is SGHNT and CDR2 YENEEA. Trimming took 0 bases from V and 8 from J; bases not matched to a gene: 7. The CDR3 has 15 residues. The CDR3 DNA follows: TGTGCCAGCAGCTTAGAGACCAGCGGGGTACATGAGCAGTTCTTC. Protein product: CASSLETSGVHEQFF.

The chain joins TRBV19 to TRBJ2-7; 15 bases are a match to TRBD2. The CDR3 extends over 16 amino acids. J lost 3 bases, V lost 2 bases, and 2 bases had no gene match. Germline V lookup: CDR1 LNHDA, CDR2 SQIVND (reference sequence). CDR3 in DNA: TGTGCCAGTAGTATAAGGGGACTAGCGGGAGGCTACGAGCAGTACTTC. It codes for CASSIRGLAGGYEQYF. The full variable domain, in which reference TRBV19 and TRBJ2-7 provide the parts outside the CDR3, is DGGITQSPKYLFRKEGQNVTLSCEQNLNHDAMYWYRQDPGQGLRLIYYSQIVNDFQKGDIAEGYSVSREKKESFPLTVTSAQKNPTAFYLCASSIRGLAGGYEQYFGPGTRLTVT.